Below, 16 T cell receptor beta chains from the same sample are listed, as sequenced in a study of T-cell memory formation after mild COVID-19. TCRdb itself ran the 5' RACE reads through MiXCR, one entry per CDR3 protein. Of 110,000 or so distinct CDR3 sequences in the sample, 22% were seen once. Sequenced material: PBMCs or a T cell subset sorted from them (not recorded which). These receptors came from a man aged 18 to 35 who had mild COVID-19 (a few samples of this study predate the infection). Cell type and time point are not known.

This clonotype was counted ten times or more. The chain joins TRBV9 to TRBJ2-1; maybe TRBD2 (5 bases). The germline gives CDR1 SGDLS, CDR2 YYNGEE. This CDR3 has 14 residues. V was trimmed by 6 bases and J by 4 bases, leaving 14 bases between them. CDR3 nucleotides: TGTGCCAGCACCCCAGGCGGGCGATACAATGAGCAGTTCTTC. Translation: CASTPGGRYNEQFF.

The V gene is TRBV27, the J gene TRBJ1-4, with D uncertain. The CDR3 has 17 residues. V lost 5 bases and J lost 0, with 16 bases in between. The germline V gene has CDR1 MNHEY and CDR2 SMNVEV (reference sequence). As DNA, the CDR3 is TGTGCCAGCAGTCCCTCATACTTGCTCCCAACTAATGAAAAACTGTTTTTT. It encodes CASSPSYLLPTNEKLFF.

The V and J genes are TRBV7-6 and TRBJ2-7; maybe TRBD1 (5 bases). This CDR3 has 12 amino acids. Germline lookup yields CDR1 SGHVS and CDR2 FNYEAQ. V lost 5 bases and J 5 bases, leaving 10 bases between the germline ends. For the CDR3, the DNA is TGTGCCAGCAGCCCCAGGGCCCACGAGCAGTACTTC. It specifies CASSPRAHEQYF. Full variable domain (rest looked up from reference TRBV7-6 and TRBJ2-7): GAGVSQSPRYKVTKRGQDVALRCDPISGHVSLYWYRQALGQGPEFLTYFNYEAQQDKSGLPNDRFSAERPEGSISTLTIQRTEQRDSAMYRCASSPRAHEQYFGPGTRLTVT.

The V gene is TRBV4-1, the J gene TRBJ1-2; D remains ambiguous. The CDR3 is made up of 13 amino acids. Germline V lookup: CDR1 MGHRA, CDR2 YSYEKL. V lost 6 bases and J 6 bases, leaving 14 bases between the germline ends. The CDR3 is CASSPPGGDGYTF. The CDR3 DNA is TGCGCCAGCAGTCCCCCGGGAGGAGATGGCTACACCTTC.

J is TRBJ2-7 and V is TRBV4-1; D is possibly TRBD1 (5 bases). Germline V lookup: CDR1 MGHRA, CDR2 YSYEKL. The CDR3 length is 14 residues. Trimming stripped 4 bases from V and 5 bases from J, with 15 bases between. CDR3: CASSPPGRVHEQYF. The DNA of the CDR3 is TGCGCCAGCAGCCCCCCAGGCAGGGTCCACGAGCAGTACTTC.

The chain joins TRBV9 to TRBJ1-5, with no clear D. The CDR3 extends over 14 amino acids. Germline V gene data show CDR1 as SGDLS and CDR2 as YYNGEE. The ends were cut back, 4 bases at V and 4 bases at J, with 12 bases in the middle. The CDR3 nucleotides read TGTGCCAGCAGCCTCGCAGGAGTGAATCAGCCCCAGCATTTT. Translated, it gives CASSLAGVNQPQHF.

V usage is TRBV27 and J usage is TRBJ2-7; D is ambiguous. Germline V gene data show CDR1 as MNHEY and CDR2 as SMNVEV (reference sequence). This CDR3 is 13 amino acids long. V was clipped by 2 bases and J by 6 bases, with 11 bases between them. The DNA of the CDR3 is TGTGCCAGCAGTTTAAGTACGTCGGCCGAGCAGTACTTC. Encoded protein: CASSLSTSAEQYF.

This clonotype was counted between two and nine times. This chain joins TRBV19 and TRBJ2-3; tentatively, D is TRBD2 (5 bases). Trimming shortened V by 5 bases and J by 4 bases, and 16 bases separated the two germline ends. CDR1 is LNHDA, CDR2 SQIVND, per germline (reference sequence). The CDR3 consists of 15 residues. For the CDR3, the DNA is TGTGCCAGTAGTGTGCGACTTGCGGGCGCAGATACGCAGTATTTT. It encodes CASSVRLAGADTQYF.

In this sample, this clonotype turned up a few times. The chain is built from TRBV14 and TRBJ2-3; D gene uncertain. Germline CDR1 SGHDN, CDR2 FVKESK. The CDR3 has 15 amino acids. V was trimmed by 0 bases and J by 8 bases, leaving 15 bases between them. CDR3 region: CASSQDTGLLGTQYF. The CDR3 DNA reads TGTGCCAGCAGCCAAGATACCGGTCTCCTTGGTACGCAGTATTTT.

There are many counts of this clonotype. This chain links TRBV4-3 with TRBJ2-7; TRBD2 aligns across 7 bases. Germline CDR1 reads LGHNA; CDR2 reads YSLEER. The junction had 11 bases not matched to a gene; V was cut back by 0 bases and J by 6 bases. CDR3 size: 16 residues. CDR3 in amino acids: CASSQEAPGGPAEQYF. The CDR3 DNA follows: TGCGCCAGCAGCCAAGAAGCTCCGGGAGGTCCGGCCGAGCAGTACTTC.

This clonotype appeared a few times. The CDR3 nucleotides read TGTGCCAGCAGCGCGACTCAGGGGGCGAATGGCTACACCTTC. Encoded protein: CASSATQGANGYTF. The chain employs TRBV7-2 and TRBJ1-2; 8 bases align to TRBD1. The CDR3 runs to 14 residues. Germline-derived CDR1 and CDR2 are SGHTA and FQGNSA. V shed 5 bases, J shed 6 bases, and the junction held 8 bases outside the gene matches.

The genes are TRBV27 and TRBJ2-7; D call uncertain. The CDR3 has 13 residues. The germline gives CDR1 MNHEY, CDR2 SMNVEV (reference sequence). Trimming removed 2 bases from V and 1 base from J, with 6 bases in between. This CDR3 is CASSLHRSYEQYF. DNA for the CDR3: TGTGCCAGCAGTTTACACAGATCCTACGAGCAGTACTTC.

This clonotype was detected only a few times. The chain joins TRBV6-5 to TRBJ1-1; D uncertain. Germline V CDR1 and CDR2: MNHEY, SVGAGI. The CDR3 has 13 amino acids. V shed 4 bases and J shed 6 bases, with 12 bases lying between them. The CDR3 protein is CASSLSWAAEAFF. DNA for the CDR3: TGTGCCAGCAGTTTAAGTTGGGCCGCTGAAGCTTTCTTT.

The rearrangement joins TRBV7-2 to TRBJ2-3, with 9 bases that match TRBD1. The ends lost 1 base at V and 3 bases at J; junction bases unmatched: 2. This CDR3 has 15 residues. Germline CDR1 is SGHTA and CDR2 is FQGNSA. CDR3 in DNA: TGTGCCAGCAGCTTAGAGGGACAGGGAACAGATACGCAGTATTTT. Amino acid sequence: CASSLEGQGTDTQYF.

The table lists this clonotype with a few counts. The chain is built from TRBV4-1 and TRBJ1-1; weak D call: TRBD1 (6 bases). The ends were cut back, 6 bases at V and 7 bases at J, with 21 bases in the middle. Germline CDR1 reads MGHRA; CDR2 reads YSYEKL. The CDR3 consists of 15 residues. CDR3 sequence (DNA): TGCGCCAGCAGGCCGGGGGGCAATCTTCTCGGTGAAGCTTTCTTT. Translation gives CASRPGGNLLGEAFF.

J is TRBJ2-1 and V is TRBV7-2; D not resolved. The CDR3 spans 13 residues. CDR1 SGHTA and CDR2 FQGNSA come from the germline V gene. V shed 5 bases and J shed 4 bases, with 9 bases lying between them. The CDR3 region is CASSPGPYNEQFF. The CDR3 coding sequence is TGTGCCAGCAGCCCCGGGCCATACAATGAGCAGTTCTTC.